These 31 T cell receptor beta chains originate from one sample sequenced in a study of blood T cell repertoires in COVID-19. Repertoires were generated with immunoSEQ multiplex PCR, while TCRdb's copy carries only in-frame clones and drops some. This sample yields about 140,000 clones, of which about 83% are seen a single time; 1.6% belongs to the top ten. Sequencing was done on a sample of peripheral blood. These receptors came from a human donor in a cohort sampled during active COVID-19.

This chain links TRBV9 with TRBJ2-2; 14 bases are shared with TRBD2. Germline CDR1 is SGDLS and CDR2 is YYNGEE. After removal of 0 bases from V and 2 bases from J, the junction contained 12 bases not matched to a gene. This CDR3 has 21 amino acids. The CDR3 here is CASSVGPHWTSGRPNTGELFF. CDR3 nucleotides: TGTGCCAGCAGCGTAGGCCCTCATTGGACTAGCGGGAGGCCTAACACCGGGGAGCTGTTTTTT. The entire variable domain, with the rest obtained from reference TRBV9 and TRBJ2-2, is as follows: DSGVTQTPKHLITATGQRVTLRCSPRSGDLSVYWYQQSLDQGLQFLIQYYNGEERAKGNILERFSAQQFPDLHSELNLSSLELGDSALYFCASSVGPHWTSGRPNTGELFFGEGSRLTVL.

This chain joins TRBV10-2 and TRBJ2-7; TRBD1 aligns across 7 bases. This CDR3 is 13 amino acids long. V dropped 8 bases and J dropped 3; count of bases not matched to a gene: 7. The germline CDR1 and CDR2 sequences are WSHSY and SAAADI. DNA of the CDR3: TGCGCCAGCGAGCCCGGGGACAGCTACGAGCAGTACTTC. This codes for CASEPGDSYEQYF.

The gene calls are TRBV10-1 and TRBJ1-2; D uncertain. Trimming cost V 5 bases and J 4 bases, with 23 bases left between them. CDR1 is WNHNN and CDR2 is SYGVQD in the germline V gene (reference sequence). This CDR3 has 17 amino acids. Here the CDR3 DNA reads TGCGCCAGCAGTCCCTATAGTGAGGCCATTTACCGCTATGGCTACACCTTC. Translated, it gives CASSPYSEAIYRYGYTF.

V and J are TRBV19 and TRBJ1-4; D is unresolved. Germline-derived CDR1 and CDR2 are LNHDA and SQIVND (reference sequence). The CDR3 consists of 13 residues. Trimming pared 5 bases from V and 16 bases from J, leaving 20 bases between. Written as DNA, the CDR3 is TGTGCCAGTAGTCCCCCGGGCCAGGAGGCAACGTTTTTT. Translating it yields CASSPPGQEATFF.

The rearrangement joins TRBV7-9 to TRBJ2-2; possible D gene TRBD2, 5 bases. Trimming pared 6 bases from V and 6 bases from J, leaving 20 bases between. The length of the CDR3 is 16 residues. Germline loops: CDR1 SEHNR, CDR2 FQNEAQ (reference sequence). The CDR3 nucleotides read TGTGCCAGCAGACGATCGGGAAGCACCTCATCCGGGGAGCTGTTTTTT. As protein: CASRRSGSTSSGELFF.

This clone showed up just a few times. The genes are TRBV11-2 and TRBJ2-1; D may be TRBD1 (6 bases). This CDR3 spans 14 amino acids. V was trimmed by 5 bases and J by 6 bases, leaving 14 bases between them. In germline, CDR1 is SGHAT, CDR2 FQNNGV. CDR3 nucleotide sequence: TGTGCCAGCAGCCCAGGAGCCAGGGGCAATGAGCAGTTCTTC. The encoded protein is CASSPGARGNEQFF.

This chain uses TRBV2 with TRBJ1-6; a weak D match, TRBD1 (6 bases). The CDR3 is 16 amino acids. Germline CDR1 SNHLY, CDR2 FYNNEI. Trimming cost V 3 bases and J 5 bases, with 14 bases left between them. The CDR3 DNA reads TGTGCCAGCAGTGACCCTACAGGGACACATAATTCACCCCTCCACTTT. Its translation is CASSDPTGTHNSPLHF.

This chain joins TRBV10-1 and TRBJ2-1, with D possibly matching TRBD2 (6 bases). V dropped 2 bases and J dropped 6 bases, with 26 bases sitting between them. The germline CDR1 and CDR2 sequences are WNHNN and SYGVQD (reference sequence). CDR3 length: 19 amino acids. The DNA for the CDR3 is TGCGCCAGCAGTGAGGGAGCGAGAGCGGGTCTAAGAAGAGCCAATGAGCAGTTCTTC. Translated, it gives CASSEGARAGLRRANEQFF.

This sequence joins TRBV27 and TRBJ1-6; the match to TRBD1 covers 8 bases. The length of the CDR3 is 19 residues. V was pared by 3 bases and J by 5 bases, with 15 bases of the junction left unmatched. Germline-derived CDR1 and CDR2 are MNHEY and SMNVEV (reference sequence). The CDR3 DNA sequence: TGTGCCAGCAGTTTCTCATCCCCCGGGGCAGGGGGCCATAATTCACCCCTCCACTTT. This translates into CASSFSSPGAGGHNSPLHF.

The chain couples TRBV6-1 to TRBJ2-1; possibly TRBD2 for D (6 bases). The CDR3 loop spans 14 amino acids. V was shortened by 2 bases and J by 8 bases, with 13 bases between the two germline ends. The germline CDR1 and CDR2 sequences are MNHNS and SASEGT. Here the CDR3 reads CASSELEGFDEQFF. The CDR3 bases are TGTGCCAGCAGTGAATTGGAGGGGTTTGATGAGCAGTTCTTC.

In its sample, this clone was seen once. The chain carries TRBV18 and TRBJ1-4; TRBD1 agrees at 7 bases. Germline-derived CDR1 and CDR2 are KGHSH and LQKENI. The CDR3 sequence is 16 residues long. The V segment lost 6 bases and the J segment 0 bases; nucleotides outside the gene matches: 7. The CDR3: CASSRNRGATNEKLFF. The CDR3 nucleotides read TGTGCCAGCTCTCGTAACAGGGGAGCAACTAATGAAAAACTGTTTTTT.

This chain joins TRBV5-1 and TRBJ1-4; 9 bases fit TRBD1. The CDR3 runs to 17 residues. CDR1 is SGHRS and CDR2 is YFSETQ in the germline V gene. V was clipped by 4 bases and J by 8 bases; unmatched bases: 15. The CDR3 region is CASSRRMDRGRGEKLFF. DNA for the CDR3: TGCGCCAGCAGCCGACGAATGGACAGGGGTAGGGGGGAAAAACTGTTTTTT. Combining the CDR3 with reference TRBV5-1 and TRBJ1-4 gives the whole variable domain KAGVTQTPRYLIKTRGQQVTLSCSPISGHRSVSWYQQTPGQGLQFLFEYFSETQRNKGNFPGRFSGRQFSNSRSEMNVSTLELGDSALYLCASSRRMDRGRGEKLFFGSGTQLSVL.

This chain connects TRBV19 to TRBJ2-7; TRBD2 might be the D (6 bases). CDR1 is LNHDA and CDR2 is SQIVND in the germline V gene (reference sequence). The CDR3 loop spans 15 amino acids. V was pared by 3 bases and J by 4 bases, with 16 bases between. The CDR3 nucleotides read TGTGCCAGTAGTATGGGGCAGCCAGGGACTTACGAGCAGTACTTC. Amino acids: CASSMGQPGTYEQYF.

V and J are TRBV4-1 and TRBJ1-4; TRBD1 matches 8 bases. Unmatched junction bases numbered 1, after V lost 0 bases and J lost 7 bases. This CDR3 has 14 residues. In germline, CDR1 is MGHRA, CDR2 YSYEKL. The CDR3 DNA is TGCGCCAGCAGCCAAGACAGGGGGCTTGAAAAACTGTTTTTT. Its protein is CASSQDRGLEKLFF.

This clone was seen only a few times. The chain employs TRBV7-2 and TRBJ2-4, with D tentatively TRBD2 (6 bases). V shed 4 bases and J shed 2 bases, with 12 bases lying between them. The CDR3 contains 15 residues. Germline lookup yields CDR1 SGHTA and CDR2 FQGNSA. The CDR3 DNA reads as TGTGCCAGCAGCTCTAGCGTTCTAACCAAAAACATTCAGTACTTC. Encoded protein: CASSSSVLTKNIQYF.

The chain carries TRBV6-5 and TRBJ2-3; the match to TRBD2 covers 11 bases. There are 16 residues in the CDR3. The J segment lost 4 bases and the V segment lost 2 bases, leaving 5 bases of the junction unmatched. Germline CDR1 reads MNHEY; CDR2 reads SVGAGI. CDR3 sequence (DNA): TGTGCCAGCAGTTACGGGCTAGCGGGAGGAGCAGATACGCAGTATTTT. As protein: CASSYGLAGGADTQYF.

This sequence joins TRBV5-4 and TRBJ2-1; TRBD1 aligns across 9 bases. Looked up from germline, CDR1 is SGHNT and CDR2 is YYREEE (reference sequence). This CDR3 contains 12 residues. The V segment lost 4 bases and the J segment 16 bases; nucleotides outside the gene matches: 9. CDR3 bases: TGTGCCAGCAGCGATGCCGGGACAGGGTTTTTCTTC. It is translated as CASSDAGTGFFF. The whole variable domain, filled in from reference TRBV5-4 and TRBJ2-1, reads ETGVTQSPTHLIKTRGQQVTLRCSSQSGHNTVSWYQQALGQGPQFIFQYYREEENGRGNFPPRFSGLQFPNYSSELNVNALELDDSALYLCASSDAGTGFFFGPGTRLTVL.

The rearrangement uses TRBV28 and TRBJ1-4; tentatively, D is TRBD1 (6 bases). V was shortened by 5 bases and J by 0 bases, with 13 bases between the two germline ends. The CDR3 is made up of 16 amino acids. The germline V gene encodes CDR1 MDHEN and CDR2 SYDVKM. The CDR3 nucleotides read TGTGCCAGCAGTGGGCCAGGGGTTGCAACTAATGAAAAACTGTTTTTT. It yields the protein CASSGPGVATNEKLFF.

The genes are TRBV6-5 and TRBJ1-1; weak D call: TRBD1 (5 bases). This CDR3 has 12 amino acids. Germline V gene sequence: CDR1 MNHEY, CDR2 SVGAGI. V was shortened by 8 bases and J by 1 base, with 8 bases between the two germline ends. This CDR3 is CASGHPNTEAFF. CDR3 nucleotide sequence: TGTGCCAGCGGACACCCGAACACTGAAGCTTTCTTT.

The CDR3: CASSPRTGGNYGYTF. CDR3 nucleotides: TGTGCCAGCAGCCCGCGGACAGGGGGAAACTATGGCTACACCTTC. V gene TRBV7-2 combines with J gene TRBJ1-2; 10 bases line up with TRBD1. CDR3 size: 15 residues. With V trimmed by 5 bases and J by 2 bases, 5 bases remained unmatched. CDR1 SGHTA and CDR2 FQGNSA come from the germline V gene. Combining the CDR3 with reference TRBV7-2 and TRBJ1-2 gives the whole variable domain GAGVSQSPSNKVTEKGKDVELRCDPISGHTALYWYRQSLGQGLEFLIYFQGNSAPDKSGLPSDRFSAERTGGSVSTLTIQRTQQEDSAVYLCASSPRTGGNYGYTFGSGTRLTVV.

This rearrangement joins TRBV7-9 to TRBJ2-4; 8 positions match TRBD1. Trimming at V came to 1 base and at J to 8 bases, leaving 13 bases not matched to a gene. The germline gives CDR1 SEHNR, CDR2 FQNEAQ (reference sequence). This CDR3 has 17 amino acids. The CDR3 DNA reads as TGTGCCAGCAGCTTAGTACGTGGCGACAGGGGAAGGTACATTCAGTACTTC. Its protein product is CASSLVRGDRGRYIQYF.

J is TRBJ2-3 and V is TRBV18; 13 bases align to TRBD2. V gave up 1 base and J gave up 2 bases; unmatched junction bases: 6. There are 18 residues in the CDR3. The germline CDR1 and CDR2 sequences are KGHSH and LQKENI. CDR3: CASSPRQGLAGVTDTQYF. The CDR3 region has the DNA TGTGCCAGCTCACCACGCCAAGGACTAGCGGGAGTCACAGATACGCAGTATTTT.

This clone was seen more than once but under ten times. The chain carries TRBV9 and TRBJ1-6; 7 bases agree with TRBD1. Per germline, CDR1 SGDLS and CDR2 YYNGEE. The CDR3 extends over 15 amino acids. V shed 1 base, J shed 7 bases, and the junction held 5 bases outside the gene matches. CDR3 loop: CASSVTRGANSPLHF. CDR3 sequence (DNA): TGTGCCAGCAGCGTAACCAGGGGGGCCAATTCACCCCTCCACTTT. Looking up the rest from reference TRBV9 and TRBJ1-6 gives the full variable domain: DSGVTQTPKHLITATGQRVTLRCSPRSGDLSVYWYQQSLDQGLQFLIQYYNGEERAKGNILERFSAQQFPDLHSELNLSSLELGDSALYFCASSVTRGANSPLHFGNGTRLTVT.

The chain carries TRBV4-3 and TRBJ2-3; 9 positions agree with TRBD1. V trimming: 0 bases; J trimming: 1 base; junction bases outside the gene matches: 2. The CDR3 loop spans 16 amino acids. The germline V gene encodes CDR1 LGHNA and CDR2 YSLEER. The CDR3 DNA sequence: TGCGCCAGCAGCCAAGACTGGACAGGGGGCACAGATACGCAGTATTTT. The encoded protein is CASSQDWTGGTDTQYF.

This chain connects TRBV10-3 to TRBJ1-5, with unresolved D. Germline-derived CDR1 and CDR2 are ENHRY and SYGVKD. This CDR3 is 12 amino acids long. Deletions cut 6 bases from V and 4 bases from J, with 7 bases between. CDR3 in amino acids: CAISPNNQPQHF. DNA for the CDR3: TGTGCCATCAGCCCAAATAATCAGCCCCAGCATTTT.

The V gene is TRBV6-5, the J gene TRBJ2-4, with D unclear. The germline V gene has CDR1 MNHEY and CDR2 SVGAGI. The CDR3 contains 14 residues. V was clipped by 5 bases and J by 0 bases, with 8 bases between them. The CDR3 reads CASSRSPAKNIQYF. CDR3 nucleotide sequence: TGTGCCAGCAGTAGGAGCCCAGCCAAAAACATTCAGTACTTC.

This clone has only a few counts. The chain joins TRBV30 to TRBJ1-6, with D possibly TRBD1 on 5 matching bases. The V end lost 5 bases, the J end lost 10 bases, and 18 bases lay between the germline ends. Germline CDR1 GTSNPN, CDR2 SVGIG (reference sequence). CDR3 length equals 14 residues. For the CDR3, the DNA is TGTGCCTGGGGAAGGGCAGGGCGAGGATCACCCCTCCACTTT. Its translation: CAWGRAGRGSPLHF.

The table lists this clone with a few counts. The chain employs TRBV5-5 and TRBJ1-2; 7 nucleotides align to TRBD1. Germline CDR1 and CDR2: SGHKS and YYEKEE (reference sequence). The CDR3 is 15 residues long. V shed 1 base and J 2 bases; nucleotides not matched to a gene: 5. As DNA, the CDR3 is TGTGCCAGCAGCTTGATTGTACAGGGGAACTATGGCTACACCTTC. This gives the protein CASSLIVQGNYGYTF. Full variable domain (rest looked up from reference TRBV5-5 and TRBJ1-2): DAGVTQSPTHLIKTRGQQVTLRCSPISGHKSVSWYQQVLGQGPQFIFQYYEKEERGRGNFPDRFSARQFPNYSSELNVNALLLGDSALYLCASSLIVQGNYGYTFGSGTRLTVV.

The chain employs TRBV27 and TRBJ2-2; possible D gene TRBD1, 6 bases. Germline V CDR1 and CDR2: MNHEY, SMNVEV (reference sequence). The CDR3 spans 14 residues. With 4 bases removed from V and 7 bases from J, the gap between germline ends came to 13 bases. CDR3 nucleotide sequence: TGTGCCAGCAGTTCTAGGCTAGGGGGCGGGGAGCTGTTTTTT. Its translation is CASSSRLGGGELFF.

The chain uses TRBV28 and TRBJ1-3; D is perhaps TRBD1 (6 bases). The germline V and J ends were trimmed by 6 bases and 0 bases, with 15 bases remaining between them. The germline V gene has CDR1 MDHEN and CDR2 SYDVKM. This CDR3 region has 16 residues. The CDR3 is CASRLTGPDSGNTIYF. In nucleotides, the CDR3 is TGTGCCAGCAGGCTGACAGGTCCGGACTCTGGAAACACCATATATTTT.

The chain links TRBV7-9 to TRBJ2-7, with TRBD1 matching over 7 bases. CDR3 length: 15 residues. The germline V gene encodes CDR1 SEHNR and CDR2 FQNEAQ (reference sequence). The V and J ends lost 4 bases and 4 bases, in that order; junction bases with no gene match: 10. Written as DNA, the CDR3 is TGTGCCAGCAGCTCCATCCGGGGACAGATTTACGAGCAGTACTTC. Residues: CASSSIRGQIYEQYF. The entire variable domain, with the rest obtained from reference TRBV7-9 and TRBJ2-7, is as follows: DTGVSQNPRHKITKRGQNVTFRCDPISEHNRLYWYRQTLGQGPEFLTYFQNEAQLEKSRLLSDRFSAERPKGSFSTLEIQRTEQGDSAMYLCASSSIRGQIYEQYFGPGTRLTVT.